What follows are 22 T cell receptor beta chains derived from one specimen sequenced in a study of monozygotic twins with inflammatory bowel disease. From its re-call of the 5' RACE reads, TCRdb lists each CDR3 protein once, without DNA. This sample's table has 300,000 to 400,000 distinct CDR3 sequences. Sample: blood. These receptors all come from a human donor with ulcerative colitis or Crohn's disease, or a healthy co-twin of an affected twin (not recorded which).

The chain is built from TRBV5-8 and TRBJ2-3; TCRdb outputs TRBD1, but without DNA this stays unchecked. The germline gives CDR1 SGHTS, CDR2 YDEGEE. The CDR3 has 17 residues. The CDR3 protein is CASSPPSGQGWADTQYF.

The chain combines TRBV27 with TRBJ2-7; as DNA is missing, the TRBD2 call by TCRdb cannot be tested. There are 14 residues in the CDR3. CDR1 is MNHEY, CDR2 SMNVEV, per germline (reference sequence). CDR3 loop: CASSFAGFYYEQYF.

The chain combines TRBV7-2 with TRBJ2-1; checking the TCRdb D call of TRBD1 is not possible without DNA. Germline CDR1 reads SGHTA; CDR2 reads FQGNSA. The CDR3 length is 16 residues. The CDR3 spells CASSLLWDRGQGEQFF.

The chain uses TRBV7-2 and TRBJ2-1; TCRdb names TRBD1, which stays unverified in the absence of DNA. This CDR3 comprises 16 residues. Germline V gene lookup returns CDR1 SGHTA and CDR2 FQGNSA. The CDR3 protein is CASSLVPLPFDNEQFF. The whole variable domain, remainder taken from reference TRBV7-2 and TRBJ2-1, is GAGVSQSPSNKVTEKGKDVELRCDPISGHTALYWYRQSLGQGLEFLIYFQGNSAPDKSGLPSDRFSAERTGGSVSTLTIQRTQQEDSAVYLCASSLVPLPFDNEQFFGPGTRLTVL.

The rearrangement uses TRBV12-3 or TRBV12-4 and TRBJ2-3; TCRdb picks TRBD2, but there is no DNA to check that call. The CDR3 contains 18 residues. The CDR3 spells CASSPELAALPSTDTQYF.

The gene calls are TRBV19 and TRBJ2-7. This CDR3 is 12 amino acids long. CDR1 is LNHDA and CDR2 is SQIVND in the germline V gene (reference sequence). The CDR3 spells CASSIKPYEQYF.

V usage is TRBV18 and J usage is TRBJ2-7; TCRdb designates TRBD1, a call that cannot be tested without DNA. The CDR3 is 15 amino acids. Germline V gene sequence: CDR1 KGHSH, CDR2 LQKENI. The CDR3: CASSPGIDRTYEQYF.

The CDR3 spells CASSLNAGGPRNIQYF. The chain employs TRBV12-3 or TRBV12-4 and TRBJ2-4; TCRdb's D call, TRBD2, is unchecked because there is no DNA. This CDR3 comprises 16 residues.

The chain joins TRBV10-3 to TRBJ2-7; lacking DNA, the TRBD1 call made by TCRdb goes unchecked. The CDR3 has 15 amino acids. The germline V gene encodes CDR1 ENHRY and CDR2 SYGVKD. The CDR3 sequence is CAISDSGASSYEQYF.

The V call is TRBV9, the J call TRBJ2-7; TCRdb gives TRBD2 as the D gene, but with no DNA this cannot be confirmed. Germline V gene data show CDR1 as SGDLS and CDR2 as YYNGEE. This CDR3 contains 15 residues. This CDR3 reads CASSVRSGGAYEQYF.

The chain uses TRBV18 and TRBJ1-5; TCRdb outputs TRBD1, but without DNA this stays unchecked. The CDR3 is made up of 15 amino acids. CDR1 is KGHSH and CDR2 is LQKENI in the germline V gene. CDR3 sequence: CASSPKGQVNQPQHF.

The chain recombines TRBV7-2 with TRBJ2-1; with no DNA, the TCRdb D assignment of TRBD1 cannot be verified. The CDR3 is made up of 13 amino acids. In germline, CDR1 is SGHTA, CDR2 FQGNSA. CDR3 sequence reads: CASSPTGANEQFF.

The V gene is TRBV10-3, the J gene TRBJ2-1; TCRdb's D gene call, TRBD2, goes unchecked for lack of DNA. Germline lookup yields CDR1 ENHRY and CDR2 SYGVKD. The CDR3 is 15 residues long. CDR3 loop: CAISEGLAGFDEQFF.

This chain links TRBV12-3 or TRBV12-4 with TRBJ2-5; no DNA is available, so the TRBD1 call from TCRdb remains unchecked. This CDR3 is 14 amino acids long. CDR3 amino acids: CASSRTGNQETQYF.

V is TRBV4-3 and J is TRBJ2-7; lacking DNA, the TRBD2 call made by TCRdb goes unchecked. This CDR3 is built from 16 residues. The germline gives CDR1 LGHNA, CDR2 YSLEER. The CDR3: CASSQVEAGGQYEQYF.

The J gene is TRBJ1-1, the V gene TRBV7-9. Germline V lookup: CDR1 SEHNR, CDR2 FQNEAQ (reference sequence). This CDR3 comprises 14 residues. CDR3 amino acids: CAKRPFTSGTEAFF.

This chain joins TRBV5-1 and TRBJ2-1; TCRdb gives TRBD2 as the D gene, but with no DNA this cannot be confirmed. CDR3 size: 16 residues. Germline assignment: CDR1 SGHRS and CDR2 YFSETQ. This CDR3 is CASSFTSGKSYNEQFF.

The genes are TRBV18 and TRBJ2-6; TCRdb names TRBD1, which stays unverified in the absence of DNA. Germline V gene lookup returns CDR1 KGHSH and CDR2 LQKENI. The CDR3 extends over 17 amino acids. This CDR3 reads CASSHSARDSGANVLTF.

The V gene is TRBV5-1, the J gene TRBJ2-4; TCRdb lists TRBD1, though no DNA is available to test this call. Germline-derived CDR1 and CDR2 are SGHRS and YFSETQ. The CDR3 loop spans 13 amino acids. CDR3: CASSGGTGEGQYF.

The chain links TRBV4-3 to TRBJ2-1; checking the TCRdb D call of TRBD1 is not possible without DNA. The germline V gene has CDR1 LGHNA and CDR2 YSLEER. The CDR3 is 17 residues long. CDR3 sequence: CASSLSYFPDREDEQFF.

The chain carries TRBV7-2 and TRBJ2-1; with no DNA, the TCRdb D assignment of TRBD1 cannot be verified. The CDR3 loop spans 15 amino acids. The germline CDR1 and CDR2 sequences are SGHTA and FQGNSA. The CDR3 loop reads CASSSRQGKYNEQFF.

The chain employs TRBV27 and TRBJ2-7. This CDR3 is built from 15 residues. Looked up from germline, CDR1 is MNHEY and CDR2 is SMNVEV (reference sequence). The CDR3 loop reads CASSRAKDGFLEQYF.